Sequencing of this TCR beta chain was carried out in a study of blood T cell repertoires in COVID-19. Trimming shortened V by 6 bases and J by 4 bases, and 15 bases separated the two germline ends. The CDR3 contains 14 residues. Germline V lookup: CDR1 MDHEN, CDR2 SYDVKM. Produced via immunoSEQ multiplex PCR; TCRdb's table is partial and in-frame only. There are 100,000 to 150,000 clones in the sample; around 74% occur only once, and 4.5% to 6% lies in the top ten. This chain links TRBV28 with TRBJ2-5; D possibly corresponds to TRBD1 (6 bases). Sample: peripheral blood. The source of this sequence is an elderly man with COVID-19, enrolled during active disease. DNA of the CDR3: TGTGCCAGCAGCGCCCCAGGGGACGTAGAGACCCAGTACTTC. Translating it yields CASSAPGDVETQYF.